What follows is one T cell receptor (beta chain) and its context. The sample comes from a study of blood T cell repertoires in COVID-19. V shed 4 bases and J shed 4 bases, with 11 bases lying between them. Germline-derived CDR1 and CDR2 are MGHDK and SYGVNS. This CDR3 has 14 amino acids. Measured with immunoSEQ multiplex PCR; TCRdb has only the in-frame clones, and not every one. The table has over 350,000 clones, about nine tenths seen once. The source material was peripheral blood. The TCR originated in a woman aged 25 to 45 with active or convalescent COVID-19. The chain uses TRBV25-1 and TRBJ1-3; D may be TRBD1 (6 bases). CDR3 protein: CASSVGGQGNTIYF. The CDR3 region has the DNA TGTGCCAGCAGTGTCGGGGGGCAAGGAAACACCATATATTTT.